Detailed here is one T cell receptor beta chain. The antigen is undetermined. Measured with immunoSEQ multiplex PCR; TCRdb has only the in-frame clones, and not every one. The data show fewer than 75,000 clones, 70% to 90% seen once. The data originate from a study of graft-versus-host responses after intestinal transplantation. On the study more broadly: Anti-thymocyte globulin induction preceded around 3 years of tacrolimus and steroid maintenance in all recipients. Study-level results: GvH clones occurred in recipient marrow; some first appeared in ileum or blood. Allograft clonal ratios (graft-versus-host to host-versus-graft) were high in patients who had graft-donor T cell macrochimerism.

The material was PBMCs, obtained 26 days after transplant. The sequence derives from a human patient who received an intestinal transplant, so some T cells may come from the graft donor.

CDR3 DNA: TGTGCCAGCGAAGACAGGGGGCAAGAAAAACTGTTTTTT. It is translated as CASEDRGQEKLFF. The chain joins TRBV2 to TRBJ1-4; TRBD1 matches 10 bases. The CDR3 extends over 13 amino acids. The germline V gene has CDR1 SNHLY and CDR2 FYNNEI. The ends lost 8 bases at V and 8 bases at J; junction bases unmatched: 5.